The clone carrying this T cell receptor (beta chain) has ten or more counts. The target antigen is unknown. Uncontrolled infection, other autoimmune disease, pregnancy or lactation excluded patients. Cells are PBMCs isolated from more than 8.5 ml of fresh blood. The CDR3 contains 16 residues. CDR1 and CDR2 from the germline V gene are MNHEY and SMNVEV (reference sequence). V lost 6 bases and J 4 bases, leaving 19 bases between the germline ends. The data were taken from a study of T cells in Graves' hyperthyroidism and ophthalmopathy. General observations from the study: Among thyroid clonotypes expanded above 0.001, most also appeared in blood.

Amplified regions were TCR beta CDR3 sequences from RNA transcripts. First-round RT-PCR with HTBI primers amplified the TCR CDR3 region. One entry per CDR3 protein, called by TCRdb with MiXCR from the multiplex PCR reads. Of hundreds of thousands of distinct CDR3 sequences listed, about a sixth are singletons. The TCR comes from a woman aged 18-30 years with Graves' ophthalmopathy. This chain links TRBV27 with TRBJ2-1; either TRBD1 or TRBD2 may supply D (6 bases each). What was sequenced was blood. In nucleotides, the CDR3 is TGTGCCAGCAGACTAGGGGGAATTAGCGGTTACAATGAGCAGTTCTTC. Translating gives CASRLGGISGYNEQFF.